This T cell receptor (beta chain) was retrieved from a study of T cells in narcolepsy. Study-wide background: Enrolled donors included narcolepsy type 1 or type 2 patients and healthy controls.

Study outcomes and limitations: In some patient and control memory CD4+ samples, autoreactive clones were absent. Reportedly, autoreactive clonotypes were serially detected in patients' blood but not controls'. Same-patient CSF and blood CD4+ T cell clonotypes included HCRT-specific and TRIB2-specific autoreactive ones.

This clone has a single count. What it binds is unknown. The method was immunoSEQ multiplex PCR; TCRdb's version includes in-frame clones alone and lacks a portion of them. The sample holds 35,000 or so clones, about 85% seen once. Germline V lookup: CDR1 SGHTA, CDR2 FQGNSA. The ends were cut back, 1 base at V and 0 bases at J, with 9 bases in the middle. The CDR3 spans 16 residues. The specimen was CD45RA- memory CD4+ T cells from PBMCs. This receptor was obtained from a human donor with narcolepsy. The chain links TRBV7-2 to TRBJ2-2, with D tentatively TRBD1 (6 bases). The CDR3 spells CASSLVQGSNTGELFF. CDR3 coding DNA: TGTGCCAGCAGCTTAGTGCAGGGGTCGAACACCGGGGAGCTGTTTTTT.